The TCR beta chain described here comes from a study of Graves' ophthalmopathy and Graves' hyperthyroidism. Germline V CDR1 and CDR2: SGHDN, FVKESK. The CDR3 extends over 16 amino acids. Trimming took off 2 bases at V and 8 bases at J, with 16 bases between the two ends. Clinical symptoms and serum thyroxine were used for diagnosis; TRAb, thyroid ultrasound and orbital computed tomography were also relied on. General study results and limits: In predicting ophthalmopathy progression, the model reached roughly 69% sensitivity and around 72% specificity. Most thyroid-expanded clonotypes exceeding 0.001 frequency were also found in blood. A 13-signature model separated ophthalmopathy from stable hyperthyroidism, reaching around 88% sensitivity and around 83% specificity cross-validated.

This clonotype was recorded at least ten times. Its antigen is unidentified. RNA transcripts provided the template for amplifying TCR beta CDR3 regions. The workflow started with a first-round RT-PCR run with HTBI primers and then moved on to a second-round multiplex PCR. TCRdb redid the calling of the multiplex PCR reads with MiXCR, one entry per CDR3 protein. The repertoire has about 170,000 distinct CDR3 sequences, over 35% of them found once; the top ten carry less than 6%. This TCR was sampled from a woman in her forties with Graves' ophthalmopathy. Material for sequencing was peripheral blood. The rearrangement links TRBV14 to TRBJ1-6; possibly TRBD1 for D (5 bases). The DNA for the CDR3 is TGTGCCAGCAGCCAATGGTATAGGGGACCGGATTCACCCCTCCACTTT. Its protein product is CASSQWYRGPDSPLHF.